The TCR beta chain under discussion was sequenced for a study of T cells after yellow fever vaccination. Study findings and constraints: From the bulk population, abundant clonotypes could contaminate and appear within FACS-sorted repertoires.

Template switching by 5'RACE produced TCR cDNA, adding a universal primer site and UMIs. TCRdb analysed the 5' RACE reads with MiXCR anew, one entry per CDR3 protein. The sample shows a few hundred thousand distinct CDR3 sequences, roughly a sixth of them seen only once. The length of the CDR3 is 15 residues. The germline V and J ends were trimmed by 7 bases and 0 bases, with 15 bases remaining between them. The germline V gene encodes CDR1 ENHRY and CDR2 SYGVKD. Comment on this clonotype: What it binds is not known.

This sequence joins TRBV10-3 and TRBJ1-1, with a weak D call TRBD1 (6 bases). The TCR comes from a young man who received the YFV17D yellow fever vaccine. The sample in question was PBMCs, obtained about 5 days after the first yellow fever vaccination. In DNA, the CDR3 is TGTGCCATCACCGCAGGGTGGGACATGAACACTGAAGCTTTCTTT. Protein sequence: CAITAGWDMNTEAFF.